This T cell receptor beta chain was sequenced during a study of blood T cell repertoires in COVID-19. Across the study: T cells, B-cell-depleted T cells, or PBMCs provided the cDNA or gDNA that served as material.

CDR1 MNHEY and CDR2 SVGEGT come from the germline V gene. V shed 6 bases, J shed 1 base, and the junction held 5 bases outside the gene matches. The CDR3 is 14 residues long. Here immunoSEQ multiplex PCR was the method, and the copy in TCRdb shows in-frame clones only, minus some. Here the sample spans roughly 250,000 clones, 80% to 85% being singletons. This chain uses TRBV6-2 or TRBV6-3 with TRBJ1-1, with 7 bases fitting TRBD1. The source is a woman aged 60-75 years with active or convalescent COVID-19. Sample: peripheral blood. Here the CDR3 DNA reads TGTGCCAGCAGCGGCGGACAGGCGAACACTGAAGCTTTCTTT. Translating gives CASSGGQANTEAFF.